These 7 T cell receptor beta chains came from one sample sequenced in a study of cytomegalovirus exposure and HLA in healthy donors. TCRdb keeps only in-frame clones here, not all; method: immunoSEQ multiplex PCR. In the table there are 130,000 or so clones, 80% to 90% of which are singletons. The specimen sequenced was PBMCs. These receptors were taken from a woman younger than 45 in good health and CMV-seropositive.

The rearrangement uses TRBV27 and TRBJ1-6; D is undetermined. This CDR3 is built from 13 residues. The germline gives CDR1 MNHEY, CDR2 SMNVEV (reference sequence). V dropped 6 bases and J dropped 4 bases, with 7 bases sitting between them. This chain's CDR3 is CASRGPYNSPLHF. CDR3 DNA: TGTGCCAGCAGGGGCCCATATAATTCACCCCTCCACTTT.

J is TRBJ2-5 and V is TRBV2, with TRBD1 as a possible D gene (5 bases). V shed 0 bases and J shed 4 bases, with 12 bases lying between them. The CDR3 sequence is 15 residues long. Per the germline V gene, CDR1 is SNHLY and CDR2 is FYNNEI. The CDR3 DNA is TGTGCCAGCAGTGAAGCGCTGGCAGGGTCAGAGACCCAGTACTTC. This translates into CASSEALAGSETQYF.

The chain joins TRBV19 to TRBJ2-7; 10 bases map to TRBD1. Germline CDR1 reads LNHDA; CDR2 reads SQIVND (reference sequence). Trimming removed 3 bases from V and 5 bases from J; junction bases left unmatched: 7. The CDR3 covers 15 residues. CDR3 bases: TGTGCCAGTAGTATTGGGACAGGGGCTTCGAACGAGCAGTACTTC. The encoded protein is CASSIGTGASNEQYF. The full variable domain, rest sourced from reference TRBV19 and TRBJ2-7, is DGGITQSPKYLFRKEGQNVTLSCEQNLNHDAMYWYRQDPGQGLRLIYYSQIVNDFQKGDIAEGYSVSREKKESFPLTVTSAQKNPTAFYLCASSIGTGASNEQYFGPGTRLTVT.

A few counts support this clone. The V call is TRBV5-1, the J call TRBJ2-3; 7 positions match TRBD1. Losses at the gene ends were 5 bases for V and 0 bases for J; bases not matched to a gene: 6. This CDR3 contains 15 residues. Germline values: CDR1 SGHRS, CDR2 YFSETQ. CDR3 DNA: TGCGCCAGCAGTTCCGACAGGGCTAGCACAGATACGCAGTATTTT. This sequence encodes CASSSDRASTDTQYF.

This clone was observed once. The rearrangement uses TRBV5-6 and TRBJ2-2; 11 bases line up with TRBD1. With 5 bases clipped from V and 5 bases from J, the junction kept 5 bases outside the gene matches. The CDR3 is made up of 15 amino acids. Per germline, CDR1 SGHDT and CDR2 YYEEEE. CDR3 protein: CASRPGTGGTGELFF. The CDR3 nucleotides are TGTGCCAGCAGGCCCGGGACAGGGGGTACCGGGGAGCTGTTTTTT. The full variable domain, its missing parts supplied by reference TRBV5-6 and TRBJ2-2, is DAGVTQSPTHLIKTRGQQVTLRCSPKSGHDTVSWYQQALGQGPQFIFQYYEEEERQRGNFPDRFSGHQFPNYSSELNVNALLLGDSALYLCASRPGTGGTGELFFGEGSRLTVL.

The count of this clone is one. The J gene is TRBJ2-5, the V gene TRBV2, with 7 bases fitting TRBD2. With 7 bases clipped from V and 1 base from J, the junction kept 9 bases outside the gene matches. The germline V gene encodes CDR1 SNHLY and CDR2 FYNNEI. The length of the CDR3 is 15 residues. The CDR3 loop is CASTRQRTSQETQYF. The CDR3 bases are TGTGCCAGCACTAGACAGCGGACTAGCCAAGAGACCCAGTACTTC.

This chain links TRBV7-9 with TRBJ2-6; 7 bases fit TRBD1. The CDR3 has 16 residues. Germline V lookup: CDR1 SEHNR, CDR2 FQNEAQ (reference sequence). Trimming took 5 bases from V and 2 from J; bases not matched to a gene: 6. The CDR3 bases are TGTGCCAGCAGCGAAGACCAGGGGGCTGGGGCCAACGTCCTGACTTTC. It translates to CASSEDQGAGANVLTF.